These T cell receptor beta chains were read from a single sample in a study of neurological immune-mediated disorders. MiXCR, run by TCRdb on the 5' RACE reads, gives a single entry per CDR3 protein. The table lists more than 75,000 distinct CDR3 sequences, roughly 3.5% of them singletons, with less than 3% in the top ten. Sequencing was done on a sample of PBMCs. The origin of the receptors is a woman in her forties or fifties with multiple sclerosis. The conserved cysteine and the conserved F or W are not part of the CDR3 here. Fields, in order: CDR3 protein, V gene, J gene.

ASSLIQGDNTEAF	TRBV28	TRBJ1-1
ASRKGPGQGGEKLF	TRBV12-3/TRBV12-4	TRBJ1-4
ASSSQGGSSYNEQF	TRBV7-2	TRBJ2-1
ASSYEVTTQY	TRBV6-2/TRBV6-3	TRBJ2-3
ATSRDFWGNKNIQY	TRBV15	TRBJ2-4
AISELNRGYEQY	TRBV10-3	TRBJ2-7
ASSYQGAIYEQY	TRBV7-9	TRBJ2-7
ASSLTGFYGYT	TRBV27	TRBJ1-2
ASSSQQSDTQY	TRBV7-3	TRBJ2-3
ASSLGGGNQETQY	TRBV7-2	TRBJ2-5
ASSPGPFGGYEQY	TRBV7-2	TRBJ2-7
SARAGANYGYT	TRBV20-1	TRBJ1-2
SAREGSGGAGETQY	TRBV20-1	TRBJ2-5
SARDGRAEAF	TRBV20-1	TRBJ1-1
ASSLTTGSGETQY	TRBV7-3	TRBJ2-5
ASSWGPGVEQF	TRBV7-6	TRBJ2-1
ASSSKQGVYYGYT	TRBV12-3/TRBV12-4	TRBJ1-2
ASSSQGASYEQY	TRBV7-8	TRBJ2-7
ASSLVAGRVTQY	TRBV7-9	TRBJ2-5
ASSFRQGLNSPLH	TRBV12-3/TRBV12-4	TRBJ1-6
ASSLGTGSSPNYGYT	TRBV5-1	TRBJ1-2
ASSLDLRTVMNTEAF	TRBV11-2	TRBJ1-1
ASGGTGWSNQPQH	TRBV7-2	TRBJ1-5
ASSLGGRRSTEAF	TRBV5-1	TRBJ1-1
ASSPGGLQQVKTQY	TRBV7-2	TRBJ2-5
ASSPIPGKSNTEAF	TRBV12-3/TRBV12-4	TRBJ1-1
ATSRQGDTQY	TRBV15	TRBJ2-3
ASSQDKGNYGYT	TRBV4-3	TRBJ1-2
ASSFERMEQY	TRBV5-1	TRBJ2-7
ASSPRDRGQGNQPQH	TRBV18	TRBJ1-5
ASRFPTNTGELF	TRBV25-1	TRBJ2-2
ASGEQGWGTQY	TRBV6-5	TRBJ2-5
SAPRGDEQY	TRBV20-1	TRBJ2-7
SARVAGGPGVYEQY	TRBV20-1	TRBJ2-7
ASSLAGRETYEQY	TRBV7-2	TRBJ2-7
AAQSATNEKLF	TRBV7-9	TRBJ1-4
ASSPPLGLQYRF	TRBV18	TRBJ2-1
ASSLGPNTEAF	TRBV5-4	TRBJ1-1
ASGRMGNQPQH	TRBV6-6	TRBJ1-5
ASSPRWDQGTDTQY	TRBV7-8	TRBJ2-3
ASTLYRAFSGANVLT	TRBV7-9	TRBJ2-6
ASSGGGSNQPQH	TRBV9	TRBJ1-5
ASSQSSGTYEQY	TRBV16	TRBJ2-7
ASSWTQGPTDTQY	TRBV5-1	TRBJ2-3
ASSSGTGPREQY	TRBV5-1	TRBJ2-7